The T cell receptor beta chain described here comes from a study of shared clonotypes between healthy human individuals. This clone was seen more than once but under ten times. CDR3 length: 12 residues. Germline V CDR1 and CDR2: MDHEN, SYDVKM. V gave up 3 bases and J gave up 4 bases, with 7 bases separating them. Using immunoSEQ multiplex PCR, the repertoire was profiled, and TCRdb retains in-frame clones only, with some absent. The sample carries over 700,000 clones, just under 75% recorded once. Sequenced material: memory CD4+ T cells sorted from blood. Stated subset: CD45RA-negative fraction. This clonotype was sampled from a woman in her 30s in good health. This chain joins TRBV28 and TRBJ2-7, with no clear D. The CDR3 DNA follows: TGTGCCAGCAGTTTGATTCTGTACGAGCAGTACTTC. Its translation is CASSLILYEQYF.